This passage covers 5 T cell receptor beta chains from one sample sequenced in a study of tumor and adjacent non-tumor tissue in lung cancer. TCRbeta libraries were built with three rounds of nested PCR, modified from ARM-PCR. TCRdb itself ran the multiplex PCR reads through MiXCR, one entry per CDR3 protein. This sample has about 80,000 distinct CDR3 sequences, with approximately 78% found just once. This sample's RNA came from whole unsorted tissue. The normal lung tissue was taken more than 3 cm from the tumor edge. The sample consisted of distant non-tumor lung tissue. These receptors were obtained from a man aged 55 to 70 with non-small cell lung cancer.

This clonotype was found a few times. The genes are TRBV11-2 and TRBJ2-1; the D gene is possibly TRBD1 (6 bases). This CDR3 is 15 amino acids long. The germline V gene encodes CDR1 SGHAT and CDR2 FQNNGV. Trimming removed 3 bases at V and 13 bases at J, with 22 bases between. Here the CDR3 DNA reads TGTGCCAGCAGCTTCACAGGGAGCTCCTACAGTGAACAGTTCTTC. This encodes CASSFTGSSYSEQFF.

This clonotype was counted ten times or more. This chain uses TRBV20-1 with TRBJ2-3; D is unresolved. V was clipped by 1 base and J by 4 bases, with 15 bases between them. The CDR3 loop spans 15 amino acids. Germline lookup yields CDR1 DFQATT and CDR2 SNEGSKA (reference sequence). The CDR3 DNA follows: TGCAGTGCTAGAGGTGCAGTTAGGGTGTCAGATACGCAGTATTTT. Amino acid sequence: CSARGAVRVSDTQYF.

On this clonotype itself: At one of its ends the junction is not consistent with the germline gene, which may arise from a read error. V and J are TRBV11-2 and TRBJ2-6; 7 nucleotides align to TRBD1. CDR1 and CDR2 (germline): SGHAT, FQNNGV. CDR3 size: 19 residues. CDR3 nucleotides: TGTGGCAGCAACTTAGTTCCAAAGGACAGGCCCTTTGGGGCCAACGTCCTGACTTTC. This encodes CGSNLVPKDRPFGANVLTF.

Worth noting for this clonotype: One end of the junction fails to match germline, which may point to a read error. This chain's CDR3 is CTSSPISGGATGANVLTF. The DNA for the CDR3 is TGTACCAGCAGTCCAATTAGCGGGGGAGCCACTGGGGCCAACGTTCTGACTTTC. The chain recombines TRBV11-2 with TRBJ2-6, with TRBD2 identical over 9 bases. This CDR3 is built from 18 residues. From germline, CDR1 is SGHAT and CDR2 FQNNGV.

Concerning this clonotype itself: One end of the junction does not line up with germline, which may come from a read error. This sequence joins TRBV6-5 and TRBJ2-6; TRBD2 matches at 10 bases. The germline CDR1 and CDR2 sequences are MNHEY and SVGAGI. This CDR3 comprises 17 residues. The CDR3 nucleotides read TGTGCTAGCAGCCTAGCGGGGGCCAGTTCTGGGGCCAAGGTCCTGACTTTC. The encoded protein is CASSLAGASSGAKVLTF.